A selection of T cell receptor beta chains follows, all from one sample in a study of blood T cell repertoires in COVID-19. Clones were read by immunoSEQ multiplex PCR, and TCRdb kept only the in-frame ones, dropping some. The profile shows about 250,000 clones, 81% of them singletons. Specimen: peripheral blood. These receptor sequences come from an elderly woman with acute or convalescent COVID-19. The CDR3 runs from the conserved cysteine through the conserved F or W. Each record gives: V gene, clone size, D gene, J gene, CDR3 DNA, CDR3 protein. D genes are given only for firm matches. A row's size may be missing; if present it is once, few, many or a size class.

V: TRBV6-1; size: -; D: -; J: TRBJ1-5; DNA: TGTGCCAGCAGTGAAGATAAGGGGAGGGGTGGGCATTTT; CDR3: CASSEDKGRGGHF
V: TRBV11-1; size: -; D: -; J: TRBJ1-2; DNA: TGTGCCAGCAGCTTCACTCAGGGGCTGTCTAACTATGGCTACACCTTC; CDR3: CASSFTQGLSNYGYTF
V: TRBV6-6; size: -; D: -; J: TRBJ2-1; DNA: TGTGCCAGCAGTTACTCGATCAGGGACTACAATGAGCAGTTCTTC; CDR3: CASSYSIRDYNEQFF
V: TRBV10-2; size: -; D: TRBD2; J: TRBJ2-7; DNA: TGCGCCAGCAGTGATAGGACTAGCGGGAAGGGGGAGCAGTACTTC; CDR3: CASSDRTSGKGEQYF
V: TRBV6-1; size: many; D: TRBD1; J: TRBJ1-6; DNA: TGTGCCAGCAGTGCTTTTCCGGGACAGGGGCATTCACCCCTCCACTTT; CDR3: CASSAFPGQGHSPLHF
V: TRBV28; size: -; D: TRBD2; J: TRBJ2-1; DNA: TGTGCCAGCAGTTTAGATCCAGCTAGCGGGAGTACGGCTGAGCAGTTCTTC; CDR3: CASSLDPASGSTAEQFF
V: TRBV19; size: -; D: TRBD1; J: TRBJ1-5; DNA: TGTGCCAGTAGTATAGATGGACCCGGGACAGGGGATAATCAGCCCCAGCATTTT; CDR3: CASSIDGPGTGDNQPQHF
V: TRBV7-2; size: -; D: TRBD1; J: TRBJ1-1; DNA: TGTGCCAGCAGCCGGGACAGGGGACCCACTGAAGCTTTCTTT; CDR3: CASSRDRGPTEAFF
V: TRBV5-1; size: -; D: -; J: TRBJ2-3; DNA: TGCGCCAGCAGACTGGCGGGGATAGATACGCAGTATTTT; CDR3: CASRLAGIDTQYF
V: TRBV27; size: -; D: -; J: TRBJ1-2; DNA: TGTGCCAGCAGTGGGGTCGCGCGGGACGGCTACACCTTC; CDR3: CASSGVARDGYTF
V: TRBV6-6; size: -; D: -; J: TRBJ2-5; DNA: TGTGCCAGCAGTCGACCACAGGGGAGGGAGACCCAGTACTTC; CDR3: CASSRPQGRETQYF
V: TRBV28; size: -; D: TRBD1; J: TRBJ1-2; DNA: TGTGCCAGCAGCACAGGACAGGGTTTTATTTTC; CDR3: CASSTGQGFIF
V: TRBV20-1; size: -; D: -; J: TRBJ1-6; DNA: TGCAGTGCTAGTAGGGGCTATAATTCACCCCTCCACTTT; CDR3: CSASRGYNSPLHF
V: TRBV30; size: -; D: -; J: TRBJ2-1; DNA: TGTGCCGGCGAGGATTACAATGAGCAGTTCTTC; CDR3: CAGEDYNEQFF
V: TRBV3-1/TRBV3-2; size: -; D: TRBD2; J: TRBJ2-7; DNA: TGTGCCAGCAGCCAAGCGCTAGCGGTCCGAGAGCAGTACTTC; CDR3: CASSQALAVREQYF
V: TRBV19; size: -; D: TRBD2; J: TRBJ2-3; DNA: TGTGCCAGTAGTATCCTAAGGGGTGTGACTAGCGGGGGGACCCTCACAGATACGCAGTATTTT; CDR3: CASSILRGVTSGGTLTDTQYF
V: TRBV7-9; size: -; D: TRBD2; J: TRBJ2-1; DNA: TGTGCCAGCAGCCTTCAAAGCGGGAGGGCCGTTGAGCAGTTCTTC; CDR3: CASSLQSGRAVEQFF
V: TRBV5-1; size: few; D: TRBD1; J: TRBJ2-7; DNA: TGCGCCACCCAAAGAGGGACAGGGGAAGACGAGCAGTACTTC; CDR3: CATQRGTGEDEQYF
V: TRBV3-1/TRBV3-2; size: -; D: TRBD2; J: TRBJ2-3; DNA: TGTGCCAGCAGCCCCCGGGGGGGGACTAGCACAGATACGCAGTATTTT; CDR3: CASSPRGGTSTDTQYF
V: TRBV7-6; size: -; D: -; J: TRBJ2-7; DNA: TGTGCCAGCAGCAAGTCACCCGACAGGAGCTCCTACGAGCAGTACTTC; CDR3: CASSKSPDRSSYEQYF
V: TRBV7-9; size: -; D: -; J: TRBJ1-6; DNA: TGTGCCAGCAGCTCAACGACAGTAAGCTCCTATAATTCACCCCTCCACTTT; CDR3: CASSSTTVSSYNSPLHF
V: TRBV29-1; size: -; D: -; J: TRBJ2-1; DNA: TGCAGCGTTGGAAACAGGAAGGACAATGAGCAGTTCTTC; CDR3: CSVGNRKDNEQFF
V: TRBV4-1; size: -; D: -; J: TRBJ2-1; DNA: TGCGCCAGCAGCCAAGAGGGAGGCAGTCCGAGCTCCTACAATGAGCAGTTCTTC; CDR3: CASSQEGGSPSSYNEQFF
V: TRBV5-1; size: -; D: -; J: TRBJ1-2; DNA: TGCGCCAGCGGTGATCCAGGGGTTTATGGCTACACCTTC; CDR3: CASGDPGVYGYTF
V: TRBV29-1; size: few; D: -; J: TRBJ2-7; DNA: TGCAGCGTCAAGACCTTGGCGGGATACGAGCAGTACTTC; CDR3: CSVKTLAGYEQYF
V: TRBV19; size: -; D: -; J: TRBJ2-3; DNA: TGTGCCAGTAGTATAGACATTCAAGCATTGGATACGCAGTATTTT; CDR3: CASSIDIQALDTQYF
V: TRBV15; size: -; D: -; J: TRBJ1-2; DNA: TGTGCCACCAGCAGAGAGCCCAGCTATGGCTACACCTTC; CDR3: CATSREPSYGYTF
V: TRBV25-1; size: -; D: -; J: TRBJ1-4; DNA: TGTGCCAGCGGTGGGACACCCAGGGAAAAACTGTTTTTT; CDR3: CASGGTPREKLFF
V: TRBV28; size: -; D: -; J: TRBJ1-2; DNA: TGTGCCAGCAGTTCCAGAATCTATGGCTACACCTTC; CDR3: CASSSRIYGYTF
V: TRBV9; size: -; D: -; J: TRBJ1-1; DNA: TGTGCCAGCAGCGTACAGGGTTTCATGAACACTGAAGCTTTCTTT; CDR3: CASSVQGFMNTEAFF
V: TRBV7-2; size: -; D: TRBD1; J: TRBJ2-7; DNA: TGTGCCAGCAGCTTAATGGGACAGGGGATCGGCGAGCAGTACTTC; CDR3: CASSLMGQGIGEQYF
V: TRBV3-1/TRBV3-2; size: -; D: TRBD2; J: TRBJ2-5; DNA: TGTGCCAGCCACAAGAGAAGCGGGGGGGAAGAGACCCAGTACTTC; CDR3: CASHKRSGGEETQYF
V: TRBV10-3; size: few; D: TRBD1; J: TRBJ1-4; DNA: TGTGCCATCAGTGAAGGGACAGCTAATAATGAAAAACTGTTTTTT; CDR3: CAISEGTANNEKLFF
V: TRBV19; size: -; D: TRBD2; J: TRBJ2-3; DNA: TGTGCCAGTAGTATGGGACTAGCGGTCACAGATACGCAGTATTTT; CDR3: CASSMGLAVTDTQYF
V: TRBV11-2; size: once; D: TRBD1; J: TRBJ2-3; DNA: TGTGCCAGCAGCCCACCGGGACAGGGCGCAGATACGCAGTATTTT; CDR3: CASSPPGQGADTQYF
V: TRBV29-1; size: -; D: -; J: TRBJ2-7; DNA: TGCAGCGTTGGGTCCGCGGAGGACTACGAGCAGTACTTC; CDR3: CSVGSAEDYEQYF
V: TRBV30; size: -; D: -; J: TRBJ2-5; DNA: TGTGCCTGGAGTGGCTCGGTCCAAGAGACCCAGTACTTC; CDR3: CAWSGSVQETQYF
V: TRBV5-1; size: -; D: -; J: TRBJ1-1; DNA: TGCGCCAGCAGCTTGCCAAAGGGGGGGGATGCTGAAGCTTTCTTT; CDR3: CASSLPKGGDAEAFF
V: TRBV6-5; size: few; D: -; J: TRBJ2-1; DNA: TGTGCCAGCACCCGAACGGTGGGGGCCGGGGATGAGCAGTTCTTC; CDR3: CASTRTVGAGDEQFF
V: TRBV6-1; size: -; D: -; J: TRBJ2-1; DNA: TGTGCCAGCAGTGATCCGGCGGAAGCCTACAATGAGCAGTTCTTC; CDR3: CASSDPAEAYNEQFF
V: TRBV10-3; size: -; D: TRBD1; J: TRBJ1-3; DNA: TGTGCCATCAGTCAGGACAGGGATGGAAACACCATATATTTT; CDR3: CAISQDRDGNTIYF
V: TRBV6-5; size: -; D: -; J: TRBJ1-1; DNA: TGTGCCAGCACTGGTGACAGATACACTGAAGCTTTCTTT; CDR3: CASTGDRYTEAFF
V: TRBV7-2; size: -; D: -; J: TRBJ1-1; DNA: TGTGCCAGCAGCTTAGATAGGGGCATGAACACTGAAGCTTTCTTT; CDR3: CASSLDRGMNTEAFF
V: TRBV5-1; size: -; D: -; J: TRBJ2-1; DNA: TGCGCCAGCAGCCCCCGTTCCCAGACTTTTGGAGGATTCGATGAGCAGTTCTTC; CDR3: CASSPRSQTFGGFDEQFF
V: TRBV5-6; size: few; D: TRBD2; J: TRBJ2-1; DNA: TGTGCCAGCAGCTTGTGGACTAGCGGGAATGAGCAGTTCTTC; CDR3: CASSLWTSGNEQFF
V: TRBV4-1; size: -; D: -; J: TRBJ2-7; DNA: TGCGCCAGCAGCCAAGATCCGAAAGGCTTGGGGGGGGGACACTCCTACGAGCAGTACTTC; CDR3: CASSQDPKGLGGGHSYEQYF
V: TRBV11-2; size: many; D: -; J: TRBJ2-1; DNA: TGTGCCAGCAGCTTTGAGGTGATCTCCTACAATGAGCAGTTCTTC; CDR3: CASSFEVISYNEQFF